What follows is one T cell receptor beta chain and its context. The ends lost 5 bases at V and 4 bases at J; junction bases unmatched: 4. This CDR3 spans 14 amino acids. Per the germline V gene, CDR1 is LNHDA and CDR2 is SQIVND (reference sequence). This sample is drawn from a study of memory CD4+ T cells and cytomegalovirus serostatus. Generated by immunoSEQ multiplex PCR, the TCRdb table keeps only in-frame clones and is missing some. The sample comprises around 44,000 clones, about 82% of which are singletons, and 5% to 7% rests with the top ten. Single viable CD3+CD4+CD8-CD45RO+ cells were sorted as the memory CD4+ T cells.

Sequencing was carried out using memory CD4+ T cells from blood. The receptor was isolated from an adult in good health and CMV-seronegative. The chain links TRBV19 to TRBJ1-1; 10 nucleotides line up with TRBD1. The CDR3 DNA is TGTGCCAGTAGTCTCCGGGACAGGGGCACTGAAGCTTTCTTT. Encoded protein: CASSLRDRGTEAFF.